Below are 11 T cell receptor beta chains sequenced from a single sample in a study of regulatory T cells in long-lasting Graves disease. Time point noted: persistent/refractory GD, antithyroid drugs over 5 years with positive TRAb. PBMC-extracted RNA yielded the TCR library. Assembly of TCR beta libraries relied on iRepertoire HTBI primers together with Arm-PCR of CDR3 regions. TCRdb re-analysed the multiplex PCR reads in MiXCR, keeping a single row per CDR3 protein. The sample carries roughly 400,000 distinct CDR3 sequences, less than 25% recorded once. Material: peripheral blood mononuclear cells (PBMCs), obtained when the disease was refractory, from a patient treated with antithyroid drugs. These receptor sequences come from a female donor with Graves disease.

About this clonotype itself: Being one base from a much bigger clone, this may be a read error. The V and J genes are TRBV28 and TRBJ1-1; tentative D call: TRBD1 (6 bases). This CDR3 contains 14 residues. Germline-derived CDR1 and CDR2 are MDHEN and SYDVKM. The CDR3: CASTNRALNTEVFF. In DNA form, the CDR3 reads TGTGCCAGCACAAACAGGGCGTTGAACACTGAAGTTTTCTTT.

The V and J genes are TRBV7-2 and TRBJ2-7; 12 bases are shared with TRBD2. Trimming took 5 bases from V and 2 from J; bases not matched to a gene: 7. There are 16 residues in the CDR3. Looked up from germline, CDR1 is SGHTA and CDR2 is FQGNSA. The CDR3 loop is CASSRLAGAGTYEQYF. CDR3 bases: TGTGCCAGCAGCAGACTAGCGGGGGCGGGCACCTACGAGCAGTACTTC. The full variable domain, with the rest looked up from reference TRBV7-2 and TRBJ2-7, is GAGVSQSPSNKVTEKGKDVELRCDPISGHTALYWYRQSLGQGLEFLIYFQGNSAPDKSGLPSDRFSAERTGGSVSTLTIQRTQQEDSAVYLCASSRLAGAGTYEQYFGPGTRLTVT.

This clonotype occurred a few times. The CDR3 carries no conserved terminal phenylalanine or tryptophan, so it likely arises from a read error. The chain carries TRBV7-8 and TRBJ1-2; 9 nucleotides line up with TRBD1. J gave up 1 base and V 5 bases, and 5 bases lay outside the gene matches. Germline V lookup: CDR1 SGHVS, CDR2 FQNEAQ. This CDR3 is built from 15 residues. This CDR3 is CASSPTGGFNYGYTL. In DNA, the CDR3 is TGTGCCAGCAGCCCGACAGGGGGTTTTAACTATGGCTACACCTTA.

This clonotype appeared many times. V gene TRBV6-2 or TRBV6-3 combines with J gene TRBJ2-5, with 12 bases aligning to TRBD1. Germline V gives CDR1 MNHEY, CDR2 SVGEGT. This CDR3 has 16 amino acids. Germline trimming cut 6 bases from V and 4 bases from J; bases unmatched to any gene: 9. DNA for the CDR3: TGTGCCAGCAGGTCGGGACAGGGGGCGTGGGGAGAGACCCAGTACTTC. Translation gives CASRSGQGAWGETQYF.

This clonotype was seen at least ten times. The genes are TRBV2 and TRBJ2-7, with D maybe TRBD1 (6 bases). The CDR3 consists of 11 residues. CDR1 and CDR2 from the germline V gene are SNHLY and FYNNEI. Trimming left V 6 bases short and J 6 bases short, with 9 bases between. The CDR3 loop reads CASRNRAEQYF. CDR3 nucleotides: TGTGCCAGCAGGAACAGGGCCGAGCAGTACTTC.

A single count supports this clonotype. This may be a read error, as it is one base from a much larger clone. This sequence joins TRBV28 and TRBJ1-5; D is unresolved. CDR1 and CDR2 (germline): MDHEN, SYDVKM. This CDR3 is 17 amino acids long. The DNA of the CDR3 is TGTGCCGGCAGTTTACTAAGTACGCGGTCTATCAATCAGCCCCAGCATTTT. Translating gives CAGSLLSTRSINQPQHF.

The chain has TRBV7-9 and TRBJ2-1; 12 bases align to TRBD2. This CDR3 is 14 amino acids long. Germline CDR1 and CDR2: SEHNR and FQNEAQ (reference sequence). Losses at the gene ends were 6 bases for V and 8 bases for J; bases not matched to a gene: 5. The CDR3 nucleotides are TGTGCCAGCAGAACTAGCGGGAGGACCGATGAGCAGTTCTTC. Translation: CASRTSGRTDEQFF. The whole variable domain, remainder taken from reference TRBV7-9 and TRBJ2-1, is DTGVSQNPRHKITKRGQNVTFRCDPISEHNRLYWYRQTLGQGPEFLTYFQNEAQLEKSRLLSDRFSAERPKGSFSTLEIQRTEQGDSAMYLCASRTSGRTDEQFFGPGTRLTVL.

Points on this clonotype: This could be a read error, since a much larger clone is one nucleotide away. V and J are TRBV7-2 and TRBJ1-1, with D uncertain. The germline V gene encodes CDR1 SGHTA and CDR2 FQGNSA. The CDR3 extends over 14 amino acids. V was trimmed by 5 bases and J by 1 base, leaving 11 bases between them. This CDR3 reads CASSPGVQNTEAFF. Here the CDR3 DNA reads TGTGCCAGCAGCCCCGGCGTCCAGAACACTGAAGCTTTCTTT.

The rearrangement joins TRBV28 to TRBJ1-3; 7 nucleotides align to TRBD1. The germline gives CDR1 MDHEN, CDR2 SYDVKM. There are 15 residues in the CDR3. The V and J ends lost 7 bases and 4 bases, in that order; junction bases with no gene match: 10. CDR3 sequence: CASTYLGGDGNTIYF. The CDR3 nucleotides read TGTGCCAGCACCTACTTAGGGGGCGACGGAAACACCATATATTTT. Complete variable domain (other parts from reference TRBV28 and TRBJ1-3): DVKVTQSSRYLVKRTGEKVFLECVQDMDHENMFWYRQDPGLGLRLIYFSYDVKMKEKGDIPEGYSVSREKKERFSLILESASTNQTSMYLCASTYLGGDGNTIYFGEGSWLTVV.

This clonotype was counted ten times or more. This chain connects TRBV7-8 to TRBJ2-4, with D perhaps matching TRBD2 (7 bases). There are 19 residues in the CDR3. Germline-derived CDR1 and CDR2 are SGHVS and FQNEAQ. The germline V and J ends were trimmed by 1 base and 1 base, with 20 bases remaining between them. CDR3: CASSLVALGGGVAKNIQYF. CDR3 bases: TGTGCCAGCAGCTTAGTTGCTTTAGGGGGAGGGGTTGCCAAAAACATTCAGTACTTC.

This clonotype was counted a few times. The chain uses TRBV5-6 and TRBJ2-7, with a tentative D call TRBD2 (6 bases). The CDR3 loop spans 15 amino acids. Germline CDR1 and CDR2: SGHDT and YYEEEE. V was pared by 4 bases and J by 2 bases, with 16 bases between. The CDR3 here is CASSPAERETYEQYF. The DNA of the CDR3 is TGTGCCAGCAGCCCCGCGGAACGGGAGACCTACGAGCAGTACTTC.